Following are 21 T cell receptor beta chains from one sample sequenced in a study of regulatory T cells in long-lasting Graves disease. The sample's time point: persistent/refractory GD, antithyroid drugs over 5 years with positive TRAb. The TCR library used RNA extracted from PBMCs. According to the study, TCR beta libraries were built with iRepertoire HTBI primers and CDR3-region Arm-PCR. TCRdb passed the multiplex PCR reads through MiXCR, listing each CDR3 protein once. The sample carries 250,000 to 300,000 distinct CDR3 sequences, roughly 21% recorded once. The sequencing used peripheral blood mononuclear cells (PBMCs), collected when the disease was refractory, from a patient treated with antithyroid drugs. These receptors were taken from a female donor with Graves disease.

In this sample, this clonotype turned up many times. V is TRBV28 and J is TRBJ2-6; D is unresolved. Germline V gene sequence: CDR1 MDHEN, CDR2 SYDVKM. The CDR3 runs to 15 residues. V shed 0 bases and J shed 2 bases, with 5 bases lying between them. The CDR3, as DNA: TGTGCCAGCAGTTTATGGGGGACTGGGGCCAACGTCCTGACTTTC. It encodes CASSLWGTGANVLTF.

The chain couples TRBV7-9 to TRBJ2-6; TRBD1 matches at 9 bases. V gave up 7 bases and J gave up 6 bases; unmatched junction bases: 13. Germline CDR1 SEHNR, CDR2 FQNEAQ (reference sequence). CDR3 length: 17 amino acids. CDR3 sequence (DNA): TGTGCCAGCAACGAAGAGACAGGGGGATCTTTGGCCAACGTCCTGACTTTC. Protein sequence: CASNEETGGSLANVLTF.

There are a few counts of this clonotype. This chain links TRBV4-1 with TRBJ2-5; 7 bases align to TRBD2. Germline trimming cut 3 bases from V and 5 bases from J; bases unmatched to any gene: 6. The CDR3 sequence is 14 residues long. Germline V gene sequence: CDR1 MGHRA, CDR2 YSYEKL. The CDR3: CASSHGRDYETQYF. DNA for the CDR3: TGCGCCAGCAGCCACGGTCGGGACTATGAGACCCAGTACTTC.

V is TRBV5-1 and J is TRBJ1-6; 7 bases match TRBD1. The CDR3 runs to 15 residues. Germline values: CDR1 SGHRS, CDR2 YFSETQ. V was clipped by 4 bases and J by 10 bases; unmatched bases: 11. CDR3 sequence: CASSPRTGDASPLHF. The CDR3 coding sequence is TGCGCCAGCAGCCCTCGGACAGGAGATGCCTCACCCCTCCACTTT.

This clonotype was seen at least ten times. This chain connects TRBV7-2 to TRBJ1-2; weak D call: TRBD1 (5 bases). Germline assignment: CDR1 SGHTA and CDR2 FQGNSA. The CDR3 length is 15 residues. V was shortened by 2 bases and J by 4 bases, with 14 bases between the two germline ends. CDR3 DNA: TGTGCCAGCAGCTTACGTGGCAGAAGGGGCTATGGCTACACCTTC. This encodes CASSLRGRRGYGYTF.

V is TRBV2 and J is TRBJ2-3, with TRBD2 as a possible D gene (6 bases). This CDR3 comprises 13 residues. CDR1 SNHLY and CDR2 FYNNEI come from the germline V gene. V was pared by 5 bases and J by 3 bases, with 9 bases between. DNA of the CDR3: TGTGCCAGCAGTCGACTAGTTACAGATACGCAGTATTTT. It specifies CASSRLVTDTQYF.

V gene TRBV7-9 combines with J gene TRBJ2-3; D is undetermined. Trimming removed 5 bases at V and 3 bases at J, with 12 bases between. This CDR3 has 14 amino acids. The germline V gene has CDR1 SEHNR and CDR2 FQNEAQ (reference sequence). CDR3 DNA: TGTGCCAGCAGCCCTGATCTAGGGACAGATACGCAGTATTTT. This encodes CASSPDLGTDTQYF.

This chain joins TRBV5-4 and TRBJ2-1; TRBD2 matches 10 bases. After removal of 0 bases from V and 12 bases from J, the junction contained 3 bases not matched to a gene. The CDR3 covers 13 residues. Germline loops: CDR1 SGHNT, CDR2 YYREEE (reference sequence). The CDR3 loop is CASSLEVAGGQFF. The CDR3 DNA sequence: TGTGCCAGCAGCTTGGAGGTAGCGGGAGGGCAGTTCTTC.

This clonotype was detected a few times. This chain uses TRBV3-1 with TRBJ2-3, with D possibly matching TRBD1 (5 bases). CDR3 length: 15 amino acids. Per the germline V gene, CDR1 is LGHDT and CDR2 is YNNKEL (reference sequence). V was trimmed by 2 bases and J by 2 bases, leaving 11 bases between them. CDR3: CASSQRQIATDTQYF. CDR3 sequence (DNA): TGTGCCAGCAGCCAAAGACAGATAGCCACAGATACGCAGTATTTT.

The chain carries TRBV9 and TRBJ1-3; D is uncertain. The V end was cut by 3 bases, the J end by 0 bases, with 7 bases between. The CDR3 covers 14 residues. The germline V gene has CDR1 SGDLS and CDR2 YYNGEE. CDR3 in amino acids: CASSGTDSGNTIYF. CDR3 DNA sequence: TGTGCCAGCAGCGGTACAGACTCTGGAAACACCATATATTTT.

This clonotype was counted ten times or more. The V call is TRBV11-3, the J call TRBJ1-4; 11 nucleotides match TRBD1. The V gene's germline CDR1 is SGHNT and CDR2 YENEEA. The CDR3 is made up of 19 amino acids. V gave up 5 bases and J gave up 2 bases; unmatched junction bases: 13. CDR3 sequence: CASSPKDGQGAGTNEKLFF. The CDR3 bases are TGTGCCAGCAGCCCCAAGGACGGACAGGGGGCTGGGACTAATGAAAAACTGTTTTTT.

The CDR3 nucleotides read TGTGCCAGCAGCCCCCATGGGTCAGGCAGGGAGGCTTTCTTT. This gives the protein CASSPHGSGREAFF. The V call is TRBV9, the J call TRBJ1-1; weak D call: TRBD1 (5 bases). The CDR3 totals 14 residues. V gave up 4 bases and J gave up 11 bases, with 21 bases separating them. CDR1 is SGDLS and CDR2 is YYNGEE in the germline V gene.

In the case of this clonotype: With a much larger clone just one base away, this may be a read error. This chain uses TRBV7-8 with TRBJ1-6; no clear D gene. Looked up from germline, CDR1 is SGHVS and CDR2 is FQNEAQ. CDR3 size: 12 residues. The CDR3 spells CVSSLVDSPLHF. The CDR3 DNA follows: TGTGTCAGCAGCTTGGTGGATTCACCCCTCCACTTT.

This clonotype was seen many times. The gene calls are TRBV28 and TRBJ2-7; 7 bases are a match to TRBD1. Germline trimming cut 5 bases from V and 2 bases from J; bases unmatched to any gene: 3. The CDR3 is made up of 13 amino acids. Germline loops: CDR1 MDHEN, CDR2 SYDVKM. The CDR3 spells CASSRDSPYEQYF. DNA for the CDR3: TGTGCCAGCAGTAGGGACAGTCCCTACGAGCAGTACTTC.

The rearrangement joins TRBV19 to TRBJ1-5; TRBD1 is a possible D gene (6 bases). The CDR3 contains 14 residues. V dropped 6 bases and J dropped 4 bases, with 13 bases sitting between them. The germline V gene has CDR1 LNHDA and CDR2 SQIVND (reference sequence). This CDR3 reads CASRAGDVNQPQHF. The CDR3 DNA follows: TGTGCCAGTAGAGCAGGGGACGTGAATCAGCCCCAGCATTTT.

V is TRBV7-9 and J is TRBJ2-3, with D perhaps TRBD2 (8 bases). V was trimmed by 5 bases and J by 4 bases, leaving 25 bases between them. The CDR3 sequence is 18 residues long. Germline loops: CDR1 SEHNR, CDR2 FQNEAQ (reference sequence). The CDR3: CASSPPQGHSGIADTQYF. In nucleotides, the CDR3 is TGTGCCAGCAGCCCACCACAGGGGCATAGCGGGATCGCAGATACGCAGTATTTT.

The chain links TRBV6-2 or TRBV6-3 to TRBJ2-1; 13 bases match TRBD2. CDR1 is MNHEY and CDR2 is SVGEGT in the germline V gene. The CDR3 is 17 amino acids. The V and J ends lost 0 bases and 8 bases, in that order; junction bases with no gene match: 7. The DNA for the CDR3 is TGTGCCAGCAGTTACTCGGGACTAGCGGGGCGGGACGATGAGCAGTTCTTC. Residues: CASSYSGLAGRDDEQFF.

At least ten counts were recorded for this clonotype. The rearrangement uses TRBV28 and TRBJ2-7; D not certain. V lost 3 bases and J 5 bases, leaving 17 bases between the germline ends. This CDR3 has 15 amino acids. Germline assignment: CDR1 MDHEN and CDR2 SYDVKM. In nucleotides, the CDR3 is TGTGCCAGCAGTTTCGGTTGGGGTGGTTCCGACGAGCAGTACTTC. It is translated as CASSFGWGGSDEQYF.

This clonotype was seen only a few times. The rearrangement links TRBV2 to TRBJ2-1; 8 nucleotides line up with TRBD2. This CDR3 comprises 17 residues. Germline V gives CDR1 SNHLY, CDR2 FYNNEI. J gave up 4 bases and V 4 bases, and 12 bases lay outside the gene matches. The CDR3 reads CASSVLGAGVEYNEQFF. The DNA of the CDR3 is TGTGCCAGCAGTGTCCTGGGAGCGGGAGTGGAATACAATGAGCAGTTCTTC. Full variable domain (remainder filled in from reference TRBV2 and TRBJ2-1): EPEVTQTPSHQVTQMGQEVILRCVPISNHLYFYWYRQILGQKVEFLVSFYNNEISEKSEIFDDQFSVERPDGSNFTLKIRSTKLEDSAMYFCASSVLGAGVEYNEQFFGPGTRLTVL.

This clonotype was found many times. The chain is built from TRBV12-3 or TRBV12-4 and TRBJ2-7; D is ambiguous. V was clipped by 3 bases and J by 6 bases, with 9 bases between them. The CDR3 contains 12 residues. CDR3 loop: CASSFFGAEQYF. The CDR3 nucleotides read TGTGCCAGCAGTTTTTTTGGCGCCGAGCAGTACTTC.

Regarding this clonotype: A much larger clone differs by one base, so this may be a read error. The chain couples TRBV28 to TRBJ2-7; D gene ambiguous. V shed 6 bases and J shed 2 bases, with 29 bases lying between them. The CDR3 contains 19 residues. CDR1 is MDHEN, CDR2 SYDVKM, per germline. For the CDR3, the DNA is TGTGCCAGCAGCCTAACTATTATCCCGTGGCCACCAAGCCCCTACGAGCAGTACTTC. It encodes CASSLTIIPWPPSPYEQYF.